This T cell receptor beta chain was documented in a study of post-analysis software for immune sequencing data. As for the study in general: There were relapsing-remitting, secondary progressive and progressive-relapsing multiple sclerosis among the disease courses included.

Between the trimmed V and J ends, which lost 8 bases and 0 bases, there was a span of 14 bases. This CDR3 comprises 14 residues. Germline CDR1 MNHEY, CDR2 SVGAGI. Study-wide findings and caveats: When the samples were clustered directly with F measure, those that had been prepared in the same batch showed strong co-clustering. Significantly decreased normalized Chao1 diversity was recorded for multiple sclerosis patients relative to controls. Elevated frequency relative to controls characterized four or five TRBV segments in patients, TRBV5-6, TRBV5-1 and TRBV20-1 among them.

This clonotype showed up just a few times. The antigen remains undetermined. Unique molecular identifiers featured in each of the TCR beta cDNA libraries. Input of about 0.9 to 10 million T cells yielded around 500,000 cDNA molecules. One entry per CDR3 protein results from TCRdb running MiXCR on the PCR reads. Of under 900,000 distinct CDR3 sequences detected, roughly 58% appear once; the ten largest clones hold 4.6%. This clonotype was obtained from a girl between 5 and 17 years old with multiple sclerosis. The sequencing sample was made of blood. The rearrangement joins TRBV6-5 to TRBJ2-7, with D possibly being TRBD1 (6 bases). The DNA of the CDR3 is TGTGCCAGCGTAAGTGCAGGGGACTCCTACGAGCAGTACTTC. Translation: CASVSAGDSYEQYF.